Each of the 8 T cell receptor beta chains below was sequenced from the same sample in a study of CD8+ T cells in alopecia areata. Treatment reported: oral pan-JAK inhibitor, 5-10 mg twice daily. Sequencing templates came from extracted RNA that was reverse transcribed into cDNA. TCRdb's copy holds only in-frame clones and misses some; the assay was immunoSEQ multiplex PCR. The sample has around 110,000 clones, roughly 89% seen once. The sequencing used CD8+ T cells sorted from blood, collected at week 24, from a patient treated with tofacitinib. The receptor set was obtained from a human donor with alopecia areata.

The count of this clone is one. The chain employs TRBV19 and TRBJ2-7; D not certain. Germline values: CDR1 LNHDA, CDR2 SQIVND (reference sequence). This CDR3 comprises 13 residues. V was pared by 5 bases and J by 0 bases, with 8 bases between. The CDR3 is CASSLSGSYEQYF. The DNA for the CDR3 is TGTGCCAGTAGTCTATCCGGCTCCTACGAGCAGTACTTC. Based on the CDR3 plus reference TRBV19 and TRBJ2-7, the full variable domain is DGGITQSPKYLFRKEGQNVTLSCEQNLNHDAMYWYRQDPGQGLRLIYYSQIVNDFQKGDIAEGYSVSREKKESFPLTVTSAQKNPTAFYLCASSLSGSYEQYFGPGTRLTVT.

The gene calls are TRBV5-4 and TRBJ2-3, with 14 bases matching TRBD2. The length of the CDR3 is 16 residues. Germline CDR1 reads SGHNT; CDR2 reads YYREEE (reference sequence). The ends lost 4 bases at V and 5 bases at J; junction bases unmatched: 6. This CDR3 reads CASSGSGTSGGDTQYF. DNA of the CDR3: TGTGCCAGCAGCGGCTCCGGGACTAGCGGGGGAGATACGCAGTATTTT.

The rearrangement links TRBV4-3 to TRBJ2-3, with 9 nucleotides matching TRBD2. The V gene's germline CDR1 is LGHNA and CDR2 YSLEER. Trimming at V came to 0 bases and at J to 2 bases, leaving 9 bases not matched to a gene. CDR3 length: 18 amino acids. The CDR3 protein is CASSQERASGTYTDTQYF. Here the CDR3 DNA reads TGCGCCAGCAGCCAAGAGCGGGCTAGCGGGACCTACACAGATACGCAGTATTTT.

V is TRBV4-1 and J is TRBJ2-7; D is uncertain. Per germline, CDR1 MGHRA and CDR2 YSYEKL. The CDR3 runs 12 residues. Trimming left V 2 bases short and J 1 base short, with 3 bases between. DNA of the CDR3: TGCGCCAGCAGCCAATATTCCTACGAGCAGTACTTC. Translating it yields CASSQYSYEQYF.

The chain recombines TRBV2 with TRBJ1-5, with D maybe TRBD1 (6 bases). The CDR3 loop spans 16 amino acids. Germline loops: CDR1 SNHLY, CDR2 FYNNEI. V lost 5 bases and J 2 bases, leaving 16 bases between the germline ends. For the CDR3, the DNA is TGTGCCAGCAGTTCATCGGACAGCGCGGGCAATCAGCCCCAGCATTTT. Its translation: CASSSSDSAGNQPQHF.

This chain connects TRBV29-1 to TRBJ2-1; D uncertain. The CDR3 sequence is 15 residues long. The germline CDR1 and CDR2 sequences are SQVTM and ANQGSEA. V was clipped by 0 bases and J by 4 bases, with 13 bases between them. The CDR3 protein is CSVEDNDPIYNEQFF. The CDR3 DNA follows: TGCAGCGTTGAAGATAATGACCCCATTTACAATGAGCAGTTCTTC.

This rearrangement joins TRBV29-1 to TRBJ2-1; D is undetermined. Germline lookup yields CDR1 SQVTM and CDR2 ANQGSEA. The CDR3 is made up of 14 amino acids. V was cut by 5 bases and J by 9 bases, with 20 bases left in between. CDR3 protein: CSVRTFHNTGEQFF. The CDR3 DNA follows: TGCAGCGTTAGGACCTTCCACAATACCGGTGAGCAGTTCTTC.

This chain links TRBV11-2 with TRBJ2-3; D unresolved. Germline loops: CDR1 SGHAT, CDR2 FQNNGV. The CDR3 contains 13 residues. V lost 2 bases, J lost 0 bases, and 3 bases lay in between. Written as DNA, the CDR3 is TGTGCCAGCAGCTTACTTAGCACAGATACGCAGTATTTT. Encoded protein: CASSLLSTDTQYF.